This T cell receptor beta chain was sequenced for a study of T cell repertoires in cytomegalovirus infection. Study details: Through public TCR beta signatures, both CMV infection and matching HLA type were indicated.

Germline CDR1 is SGHTA and CDR2 is FQGNSA. This CDR3 is built from 14 residues. Trimming removed 5 bases from V and 3 bases from J, with 11 bases in between. Study-wide results and caveats: The ex vivo response was dominated by HLA-C-restricted CMV-specific TCR beta clonotypes.

TCRdb analysed the reads with MiXCR anew, one entry per CDR3 protein. The table shows around 750,000 distinct CDR3 sequences, with approximately 29% occurring only once. On this clonotype: As yet, its antigen is unknown. The CDR3 does not end in the conserved phenylalanine or tryptophan, so this is likely a read error.

This sequence was found in a human donor in good health (CMV status not recorded). Some clones in this sample may be carry-over from other donors' samples. This specimen consisted of cultured CD8+ T cells from PBMCs, obtained from culture after CMV antigen stimulation. This chain links TRBV7-2 with TRBJ1-5, with D possibly being TRBD1 (5 bases). CDR3: CASSGGGVNQPQHL. The CDR3 nucleotides read TGTGCCAGCAGCGGGGGGGGGGTCAATCAGCCCCAGCATTTG.